The source of this T cell receptor (beta chain) is a study of T-cell memory formation after mild COVID-19. About the research overall: Largely donor-specific sequence clusters came from two donors. Broader study findings: Shrinking CD4+ clones resided mostly in CM and EM, and CD8+ ones in EMRA. Several responding clones turned up in pre-infection memory, indicating that cross-reactive memory may have taken part.

Comments on this clonotype: Its antigen is not identified.

This CDR3 has 13 residues. V lost 0 bases and J 9 bases, leaving 10 bases between the germline ends. From germline, CDR1 is SGDLS and CDR2 YYNGEE. Barcoded TCR alpha and TCR beta cDNA libraries with UMIs came from 5'RACE using constant-segment primers. TCRdb called the 5' RACE reads again in MiXCR, with one record for every CDR3 protein. Altogether roughly 620,000 distinct CDR3 sequences are present, about a sixth being singletons, with the ten largest covering more than 10%. The clonotype comes from an adult woman who had mild COVID-19 (a few samples of this study predate the infection). Cell type and time point are not known. This chain uses TRBV9 with TRBJ2-1; TRBD2 might be the D (5 bases). Sequencing was carried out using PBMCs or a T cell subset sorted from them (not recorded which). The DNA of the CDR3 is TGTGCCAGCAGCGTAGAGTCCCGGGGTGAGCAGTTCTTC. Protein product: CASSVESRGEQFF.